The T cell receptor beta chain described here comes from a study of monozygotic twins with inflammatory bowel disease. With respect to this clonotype: Antigen unknown.

Each donor gave about 2.7 ml of peripheral blood. General study findings and limits: Discordant twins showed the same repertoire similarity as concordant twins, possibly from limited power. With inverse Simpson as the measure, TCRbeta diversity was lower in IBD patients than in healthy co-twins.

In germline, CDR1 is SQVTM, CDR2 ANQGSEA. The CDR3 spans 15 residues. TCRdb re-called the 5' RACE reads and shows each CDR3 protein once, DNA omitted. Its table lists fewer than 350,000 distinct CDR3 sequences. The rearrangement uses TRBV29-1 and TRBJ2-2; TCRdb names TRBD2, which stays unverified in the absence of DNA. The sequenced sample was blood. This clonotype originated in a human donor with ulcerative colitis or Crohn's disease, or a healthy co-twin of an affected twin (not recorded which). CDR3 sequence reads: CSVRGQTTNTGELFF.